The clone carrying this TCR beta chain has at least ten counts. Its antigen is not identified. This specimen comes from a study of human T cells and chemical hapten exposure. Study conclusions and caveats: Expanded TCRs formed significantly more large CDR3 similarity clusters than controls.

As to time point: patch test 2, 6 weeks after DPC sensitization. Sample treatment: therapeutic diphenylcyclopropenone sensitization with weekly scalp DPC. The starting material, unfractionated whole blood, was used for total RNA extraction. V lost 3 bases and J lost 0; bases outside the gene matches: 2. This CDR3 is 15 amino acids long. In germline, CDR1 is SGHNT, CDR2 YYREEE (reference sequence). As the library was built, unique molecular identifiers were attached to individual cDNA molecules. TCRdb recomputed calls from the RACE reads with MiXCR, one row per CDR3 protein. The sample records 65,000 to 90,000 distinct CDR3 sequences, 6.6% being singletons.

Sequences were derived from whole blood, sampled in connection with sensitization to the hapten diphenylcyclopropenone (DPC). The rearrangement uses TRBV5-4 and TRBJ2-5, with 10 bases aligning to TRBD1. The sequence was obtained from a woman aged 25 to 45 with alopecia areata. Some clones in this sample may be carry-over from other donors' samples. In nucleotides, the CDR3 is TGTGCCAGCAGCTCCGGGACAGGGGACCAAGAGACCCAGTACTTC. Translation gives CASSSGTGDQETQYF.